The sequence of this T cell receptor beta chain was determined in a study of breast tumors, draining lymph nodes, adjacent tissues. Broader study findings: Tumor T cell lymph node origin was a supported hypothesis, not proven. The data were judged consistent with most tumor T cells coming from lymph node and expanding in tumor. Tumor TCR diversity was below lymph nodes but above nontumor tissue. Luminal-like breast cancer showed significantly greater tumor-nontumor repertoire similarity than basal-like breast cancer did.

The lymph nodes were axillary draining lymph nodes from breast cancer patients. This clonotype was counted many times. Its antigen is still unknown. MiXCR, run by TCRdb on the multiplex PCR reads, gives a single entry per CDR3 protein. The sample includes about 270,000 distinct CDR3 sequences, 30% of them seen just once. The CDR3 has 14 residues. CDR1 and CDR2 from the germline V gene are SGDLS and YYNGEE. The germline V and J ends were trimmed by 3 bases and 2 bases, with 10 bases remaining between them. The sequence was collected from a female donor with breast cancer. Some clones in this sample may be carry-over from other donors' samples. The V call is TRBV9, the J call TRBJ2-3; TRBD1 is a possible D gene (6 bases). The source material was axillary lymph node tissue. Here the CDR3 DNA reads TGTGCCAGCAGCGAGAGGGGGACCACAGATACGCAGTATTTT. Protein product: CASSERGTTDTQYF.